Listed here are 5 T cell receptor beta chains from one sample, sequenced in a study of tumor-infiltrating lymphocytes in primary liver carcinoma (dated by TCRdb to the late 2010s). The instrument given in TCRdb is Illumina HiSeq 2500. Starting from about 500 ng total RNA, TCRbeta-specific cDNA was produced by reverse transcription with a constant-region primer and ProtoScript II reverse transcriptase. Three nested multiplex PCR rounds, following a slightly modified ARM-PCR procedure, were used to build the TCRbeta libraries. Multiplex TRBV1-TRBV30 forward primers and a Cbeta reverse primer were used in the first two PCR rounds, each of which was run for around 10 cycles. TCRdb trimmed public reads at Q25 via fastp, called clones via MiXCR and kept in-frame beta chains. Each CDR3 protein gets just one entry, which takes the most common genes and DNA from the rows behind it. For this sample the table gives under 150,000 distinct CDR3 sequences, of which roughly 70% were detected only once. The biggest ten clones account for 8.1% of the sample.

Total RNA and DNA were co-extracted without cell sorting from approximately 20-30 mg of bulk tissue using the AllPrep DNA/RNA mini kit. The sample comprised tumor-adjacent normal liver tissue. The receptor source for this set is a woman aged 60 to 75 with primary liver carcinoma and hepatitis B virus infection.

As for this clonotype: The junction departs from the called germline gene at one end, perhaps through a read error. This rearrangement joins TRBV11-2 to TRBJ1-1; 7 nucleotides match TRBD1. The CDR3 covers 16 residues. The germline gives CDR1 SGHAT, CDR2 FQNNGV. CDR3 nucleotide sequence: TGTGCCAGCAGCTATCGAGAGGGGGCTGAGGGCACTGGAGCTTTCTTT. Translating it yields CASSYREGAEGTGAFF.

Points on this clonotype: The CDR3 ends on some other residue instead of the conserved phenylalanine or tryptophan, so this is likely a read error. The DNA is omitted, as the CDR3 cannot be located on it reliably, and the CDR3 follows TCRdb's listing. The chain carries TRBV11-2 and TRBJ2-7; the DNA was not compared with TRBD2, the D call given in the table. Germline CDR1 is SGHAT and CDR2 is FQNNGV. From its first to its last residue, the CDR3 has 18 amino acids. This chain's CDR3 is CASSLDWVSLAGPYELYL.

This clonotype was detected many times. The V and J genes are TRBV5-1 and TRBJ1-1; perhaps TRBD1 as D (6 bases). Germline loops: CDR1 SGHRS, CDR2 YFSETQ. Deletions cut 4 bases from V and 7 bases from J, with 11 bases between. CDR3 length equals 12 residues. The CDR3 reads CASSPGQNEAFF. CDR3 sequence (DNA): TGCGCCAGCAGCCCAGGACAGAATGAAGCTTTCTTT. Full variable domain (remainder filled in from reference TRBV5-1 and TRBJ1-1): KAGVTQTPRYLIKTRGQQVTLSCSPISGHRSVSWYQQTPGQGLQFLFEYFSETQRNKGNFPGRFSGRQFSNSRSEMNVSTLELGDSALYLCASSPGQNEAFFGQGTRLTVV.

On this clonotype itself: A single base separates this from a much larger clone, so it may be a read error. The V call is TRBV5-1, the J call TRBJ2-1, with TRBD2 matching 11 bases. The CDR3 spans 16 residues. Trimming took 4 bases from V and 8 from J; bases not matched to a gene: 11. The V gene's germline CDR1 is SGHRS and CDR2 YFSETQ. The CDR3: CASSIVTSGSVDEQFF. The CDR3 region has the DNA TGCGCCAGCAGCATTGTAACTAGCGGGAGCGTGGATGAGCAGTTCTTC.

CDR3 bases: TGTGCCAGCAGCCCAGGCAGTCTACTAAACGGTAGGGACATTCAGTACTTC. It translates to CASSPGSLLNGRDIQYF. The chain carries TRBV11-2 and TRBJ2-4; no definite D call. The CDR3 runs 17 residues. V was cut by 5 bases and J by 8 bases, with 25 bases left in between. The germline V gene has CDR1 SGHAT and CDR2 FQNNGV. Complete variable domain (other parts from reference TRBV11-2 and TRBJ2-4): EAGVAQSPRYKIIEKRQSVAFWCNPISGHATLYWYQQILGQGPKLLIQFQNNGVVDDSQLPKDRFSAERLKGVDSTLKIQPAKLEDSAVYLCASSPGSLLNGRDIQYFGAGTRLSVL.